This T cell receptor beta chain comes out of a study of identical twins. This clonotype was counted a few times. V lost 0 bases and J lost 4, with 15 bases in between. This CDR3 is built from 16 residues. TCRdb processed the 5' RACE reads anew with MiXCR; each CDR3 protein has one entry. Here the sample spans over 250,000 distinct CDR3 sequences, 7.5% to 9.5% being singletons. These data were likewise used in another study, on yellow fever vaccine responses in identical twins.

This clonotype was obtained from a woman between 18 and 30 years old in good health. The sample taken for sequencing was CD8+ T cells sorted from blood. The rearrangement joins TRBV12-3 or TRBV12-4 to TRBJ2-5; either TRBD1 or TRBD2 may supply D (6 bases each). The CDR3 is CASSLAGGHSGETQYF. The DNA for the CDR3 is TGTGCCAGCAGTTTAGCGGGGGGCCATTCTGGAGAGACCCAGTACTTC.